One TCR beta chain is described in this entry. Its antigen is still unknown. This CDR3 spans 16 amino acids. Germline V gene lookup returns CDR1 SGHAT and CDR2 FQNNGV. The V and J ends lost 4 bases and 5 bases, in that order; junction bases with no gene match: 11. Here immunoSEQ multiplex PCR was the method, and the copy in TCRdb shows in-frame clones only, minus some. The table has tens of thousands of clones, roughly 90% seen once; the top ten hold 4.5% to 6%. The data originate from a study of OX40 agonist ivuxolimab in advanced cancers. Study-level points and caveats: CD4+ T cells averaged fewer expanded clones than CD8+ T cells.

This clonotype originated in an adult with an advanced solid tumor such as melanoma, head and neck, liver or kidney cancer. Material: CD4+ or CD8+ T cells sorted from blood, obtained in a trial of the OX40 agonist ivuxolimab. J is TRBJ1-1 and V is TRBV11-2; 9 bases match TRBD1. CDR3 region: CASSSARGQGDTEAFF. CDR3 sequence (DNA): TGTGCCAGCAGCTCAGCTAGGGGACAGGGCGATACTGAAGCTTTCTTT.